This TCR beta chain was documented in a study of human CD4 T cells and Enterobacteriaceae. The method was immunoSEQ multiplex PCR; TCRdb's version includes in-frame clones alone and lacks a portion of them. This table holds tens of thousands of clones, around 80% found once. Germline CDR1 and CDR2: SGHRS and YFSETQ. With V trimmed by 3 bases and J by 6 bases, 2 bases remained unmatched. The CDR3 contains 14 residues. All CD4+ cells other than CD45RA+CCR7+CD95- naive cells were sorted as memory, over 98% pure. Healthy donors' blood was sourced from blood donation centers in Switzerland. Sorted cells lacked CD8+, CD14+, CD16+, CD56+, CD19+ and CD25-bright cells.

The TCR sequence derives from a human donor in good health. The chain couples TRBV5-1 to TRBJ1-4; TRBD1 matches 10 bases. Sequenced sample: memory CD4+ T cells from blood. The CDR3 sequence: CASSSGQGDEKLFF. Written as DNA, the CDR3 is TGCGCCAGCAGCTCTGGACAGGGGGATGAAAAACTGTTTTTT.